The 19 T cell receptor beta chains below were found in one sample sequenced in a study of beta chain features in type 1 diabetes. These TCRs' antigens remain unknown. Every isolated RNA sample was fully reverse transcribed, so sequencing captured expressed TCRB transcripts. Here immunoSEQ multiplex PCR was the method, and the copy in TCRdb shows in-frame clones only, minus some. The data show approximately 120,000 clones, with around 15% seen just once and 2.6% held by the top ten. Findings of the study overall: Type 1 diabetes patients had TCRB CDR3s that were shorter (moderately but significantly so) in all four CD4+ subsets.

Sequenced input: central memory CD4+ T cells from blood. The receptor set was obtained from a man younger than 35 with type 1 diabetes.

The chain is built from TRBV7-2 and TRBJ2-5; 7 bases map to TRBD2. V lost 5 bases, J lost 1 base, and 4 bases stayed unmatched. The CDR3 spans 14 residues. In germline, CDR1 is SGHTA, CDR2 FQGNSA. This chain's CDR3 is CASSASGAQETQYF. The DNA for the CDR3 is TGTGCCAGCAGCGCTAGCGGAGCCCAAGAGACCCAGTACTTC.

V is TRBV2 and J is TRBJ1-2; tentative D call: TRBD1 (5 bases). Trimming took 6 bases from V and 3 from J, leaving 11 bases between them. CDR1 and CDR2 (germline): SNHLY, FYNNEI. This CDR3 has 13 residues. This CDR3 is CASSIDRDYGYTF. The CDR3 region has the DNA TGTGCCAGCAGCATCGACAGAGACTATGGCTACACCTTC.

This rearrangement joins TRBV5-6 to TRBJ2-5, with D perhaps TRBD2 (6 bases). Germline values: CDR1 SGHDT, CDR2 YYEEEE. V was trimmed by 3 bases and J by 1 base, leaving 13 bases between them. This CDR3 is built from 15 residues. CDR3 coding DNA: TGTGCCAGCAGCTGGAGGGACGGCACCCAAGAGACCCAGTACTTC. It is translated as CASSWRDGTQETQYF.

The genes are TRBV20-1 and TRBJ1-5; D gene uncertain. Germline loops: CDR1 DFQATT, CDR2 SNEGSKA (reference sequence). This CDR3 contains 11 residues. Trimming pared 2 bases from V and 7 bases from J, leaving 6 bases between. The CDR3: CSARMGQPQHF. The CDR3 coding sequence is TGCAGTGCTAGAATGGGGCAGCCCCAGCATTTT.

The sample holds a few counts of this clone. The chain recombines TRBV7-2 with TRBJ1-4; weak D call: TRBD1 (5 bases). Looked up from germline, CDR1 is SGHTA and CDR2 is FQGNSA. Trimming pared 3 bases from V and 4 bases from J, leaving 18 bases between. The CDR3 spans 17 residues. CDR3 nucleotide sequence: TGTGCCAGCAGCTTGAGACAGCCCCCGGCGGGTAATGAAAAACTGTTTTTT. Translated, it gives CASSLRQPPAGNEKLFF.

The chain joins TRBV29-1 to TRBJ2-7; TRBD1 matches at 7 bases. CDR1 and CDR2 from the germline V gene are SQVTM and ANQGSEA. The CDR3 is made up of 11 amino acids. The chain's CDR3 is CPGQVNYEQYF. For the CDR3, the DNA is TGCCCCGGACAGGTGAACTACGAGCAGTACTTC.

Concerning this clone itself: The same CDR3 is also encoded by other DNA sequences in this sample. This chain links TRBV7-9 with TRBJ2-5; D not certain. CDR1 and CDR2 from the germline V gene are SEHNR and FQNEAQ (reference sequence). The CDR3 contains 12 residues. Trimming removed 0 bases at V and 3 bases at J, with 2 bases between. The CDR3 nucleotides are TGTGCCAGCAGCTTAGCCAAAGAGACCCAGTACTTC. This codes for CASSLAKETQYF.

The table lists this clone with a few counts. V is TRBV9 and J is TRBJ2-1; 8 nucleotides line up with TRBD2. Germline values: CDR1 SGDLS, CDR2 YYNGEE. V lost 6 bases to trimming and J lost 1 base; unmatched junction nucleotides: 6. There are 15 residues in the CDR3. For the CDR3, the DNA is TGTGCCAGCACCCCGGGGGGGATATCCTACAATGAGCAGTTCTTC. Encoded protein: CASTPGGISYNEQFF.

This chain connects TRBV7-9 to TRBJ2-2, with 9 bases aligning to TRBD1. J was trimmed by 1 base and V by 5 bases; bases with no gene match: 8. The CDR3 is 17 amino acids. The germline CDR1 and CDR2 sequences are SEHNR and FQNEAQ (reference sequence). The chain's CDR3 is CASSDRTGEKNTGELFF. For the CDR3, the DNA is TGTGCCAGCAGCGACCGGACAGGGGAGAAGAACACCGGGGAGCTGTTTTTT.

This clone has a handful of counts. The rearrangement uses TRBV20-1 and TRBJ1-1; 9 bases are a match to TRBD1. In germline, CDR1 is DFQATT, CDR2 SNEGSKA (reference sequence). V lost 6 bases, J lost 11 bases, and 7 bases stayed unmatched. This CDR3 comprises 11 residues. This CDR3 reads CSAGDRDGAFF. Here the CDR3 DNA reads TGCAGTGCGGGGGACAGGGATGGGGCTTTCTTT.

The chain has TRBV7-9 and TRBJ2-5; TRBD1 or TRBD2 may be the D gene (5 bases each). From germline, CDR1 is SEHNR and CDR2 FQNEAQ (reference sequence). The CDR3 loop spans 14 amino acids. Trimming took off 2 bases at V and 2 bases at J, with 9 bases between the two ends. CDR3 amino acids: CASSLWGIQETQYF. The CDR3 nucleotides are TGTGCCAGCAGCTTATGGGGGATTCAAGAGACCCAGTACTTC.

The chain is built from TRBV6-5 and TRBJ2-1; possible D gene TRBD1, 6 bases. CDR3 length equals 14 residues. Germline CDR1 MNHEY, CDR2 SVGAGI. V was cut by 7 bases and J by 4 bases, with 14 bases left in between. The CDR3 region is CASTKGQPYNEQFF. Written as DNA, the CDR3 is TGTGCCAGCACCAAAGGACAGCCGTACAATGAGCAGTTCTTC.

The table lists this clone with a few counts. The chain links TRBV9 to TRBJ2-3, with 7 bases identical to TRBD1. Germline CDR1 reads SGDLS; CDR2 reads YYNGEE. The CDR3 loop spans 15 amino acids. Losses at the gene ends were 4 bases for V and 1 base for J; bases not matched to a gene: 6. CDR3 in amino acids: CASSPGTVGTDTQYF. In DNA, the CDR3 is TGTGCCAGCAGCCCCGGGACAGTGGGCACAGATACGCAGTATTTT.

The sample holds a few counts of this clone. The chain carries TRBV2 and TRBJ2-1; 8 bases line up with TRBD2. V lost 4 bases and J lost 2; bases outside the gene matches: 4. The CDR3 extends over 15 amino acids. The germline CDR1 and CDR2 sequences are SNHLY and FYNNEI. CDR3 sequence (DNA): TGTGCCAGCAGTGCCCTAGCGGGTACCTACAATGAGCAGTTCTTC. Amino acid sequence: CASSALAGTYNEQFF.

This clone was found a few times. The chain recombines TRBV2 with TRBJ1-4, with 9 bases aligning to TRBD1. The V gene's germline CDR1 is SNHLY and CDR2 FYNNEI. The CDR3 extends over 13 amino acids. V was pared by 7 bases and J by 8 bases, with 5 bases of the junction left unmatched. CDR3 in amino acids: CASNRGQGEKLFF. CDR3 DNA sequence: TGTGCCAGCAACAGGGGGCAGGGGGAAAAACTGTTTTTT.

The chain links TRBV9 to TRBJ2-1; D unclear. V lost 4 bases, J lost 5 bases, and 13 bases lay in between. Germline CDR1 and CDR2: SGDLS and YYNGEE. CDR3 length: 14 amino acids. Here the CDR3 reads CASSLMPSDNEQFF. CDR3 coding DNA: TGTGCCAGCAGCCTGATGCCTTCGGACAATGAGCAGTTCTTC.

For this clone: A read error may explain this, as a much larger clone is one base away. This chain joins TRBV5-1 and TRBJ2-5; D is ambiguous. The CDR3 loop spans 11 amino acids. The V and J ends lost 0 bases and 7 bases respectively, with 4 bases between them. Germline V lookup: CDR1 SGHRS, CDR2 YFSETQ. CDR3 sequence: CASSLEGTQYF. CDR3 DNA: TGCGCCAGCAGCTTGGAGGGGACCCAGTACTTC. Full variable domain (remainder filled in from reference TRBV5-1 and TRBJ2-5): KAGVTQTPRYLIKTRGQQVTLSCSPISGHRSVSWYQQTPGQGLQFLFEYFSETQRNKGNFPGRFSGRQFSNSRSEMNVSTLELGDSALYLCASSLEGTQYFGPGTRLLVL.

V gene TRBV6-6 combines with J gene TRBJ2-3, with TRBD1 identical over 7 bases. Germline CDR1 MNHNY, CDR2 SVGAGI (reference sequence). V trimming: 4 bases; J trimming: 1 base; junction bases outside the gene matches: 5. The CDR3 extends over 15 amino acids. CDR3 residues: CASSLGGRGTDTQYF. The CDR3 DNA reads as TGTGCCAGCAGTTTAGGGGGCCGCGGCACAGATACGCAGTATTTT.

V and J are TRBV2 and TRBJ2-2; 7 nucleotides match TRBD2. The CDR3 totals 14 residues. The V gene end was trimmed by 7 bases and the J gene end by 4 bases; junction bases not matched to a gene: 6. Germline CDR1 SNHLY, CDR2 FYNNEI. The CDR3 coding sequence is TGTGCCAGCACTCGGACTAGTGGCACCGGGGAGCTGTTTTTT. Translation gives CASTRTSGTGELFF.